These T cell receptor beta chains were read from a single sample in a study of cytomegalovirus exposure and HLA in healthy donors. Profiled with immunoSEQ multiplex PCR; TCRdb holds only in-frame clones, not every one. Of more than 85,000 clones in the sample, 65% to 90% were seen once. Sequences were obtained from PBMCs. These receptors were taken from a woman aged 25 to 45 in good health and CMV-seronegative. Each CDR3 is given with its conserved first and last residue. D genes are given only for firm matches. Clone size appears in some rows only: once, few, many, or a class for an expanded clone.

j_gene,v_gene,d_gene,abundance,CDR3nt,CDR3aa
TRBJ2-1,TRBV13,.,.,TGTGCCAGCGCGGGTAACGGGTACAATGAGCAGTTCTTC,CASAGNGYNEQFF
TRBJ2-3,TRBV6-1,TRBD1,.,TGTGCCAGCAGTGGGATTGGGACAGGTACGGACACAGATACGCAGTATTTT,CASSGIGTGTDTDTQYF
TRBJ2-1,TRBV10-2,.,.,TGCGCCAGCAGAACCATAGCAGCAAGCTCCTACAATGAGCAGTTCTTC,CASRTIAASSYNEQFF
TRBJ2-3,TRBV7-9,.,.,TGTGCCAGCAGCTCGGCGGCAGGGGCAGATACGCAGTATTTT,CASSSAAGADTQYF
TRBJ2-7,TRBV29-1,TRBD1,.,TGCAGCGTAACAAGACAGGGGGCCGCCTACGAGCAGTACTTC,CSVTRQGAAYEQYF
TRBJ2-7,TRBV2,.,.,TGTGCCAGCAGTGAAGAGGCAGTGCCGGGGTACGAGCAGTACTTC,CASSEEAVPGYEQYF
TRBJ2-1,TRBV5-1,TRBD2,.,TGCGCCAGCACTGGGAGGGAGGCTAGCTCCTACAATGAGCAGTTCTTC,CASTGREASSYNEQFF
TRBJ2-5,TRBV19,.,.,TGTGCCAGTAGTATCAGTGAGACCCAGTACTTC,CASSISETQYF
TRBJ1-2,TRBV12-5,.,.,TGTGCTAGCGGTGACAGAACCTTAAATGGCTACACCTTC,CASGDRTLNGYTF
TRBJ2-3,TRBV13,.,.,TGTGCCAGCAGCTTTCGGTTTGATCCCCGCGATACGCAGTATTTT,CASSFRFDPRDTQYF
TRBJ2-3,TRBV10-3,.,.,TGTGCCGGTCCGCTTGCCGGTGCAGATACGCAGTATTTT,CAGPLAGADTQYF
TRBJ1-1,TRBV7-2,.,once,TGTGCCAGCAGCCCCAAACAGTTGATGAACACTGAAGCTTTCTTT,CASSPKQLMNTEAFF
TRBJ2-2,TRBV27,.,.,TGTGCCAGCAGATCAAGTGGGAGTGGCGGGGAGCTGTTTTTT,CASRSSGSGGELFF
TRBJ2-7,TRBV6-5,.,.,TGTGCCAGCAGTTACTCGAGTGAGCTACACGAGCAGTACTTC,CASSYSSELHEQYF
TRBJ2-7,TRBV2,TRBD2,.,TGTGCCAGCAGTAGACTAGCGGGAGTCAGTGAGCAGTACTTC,CASSRLAGVSEQYF
TRBJ1-4,TRBV2,.,few,TGTGCCAGTACCCAGGCCGGGGTACCGAATGAAAAACTGTTTTTT,CASTQAGVPNEKLFF
TRBJ2-3,TRBV28,TRBD1,.,TGTGCCAGCAGTGTACCACAGGGGATATCTAGCACAGATACGCAGTATTTT,CASSVPQGISSTDTQYF
TRBJ2-5,TRBV5-1,TRBD1,.,TGCGCCAGCAGCCCAGGGGACAGGGGAGAGACCCAGTACTTC,CASSPGDRGETQYF
TRBJ2-7,TRBV6-1,.,.,TGTGCCAGCAGCATCCTAAGAGCGGGCTACGAGCAGTACTTC,CASSILRAGYEQYF